The 29 T cell receptor beta chains in this list originate from one sample, sequenced in a study of T-cell reconstitution after alpha-beta-depleted transplantation in children. Preparation of the TCRbeta library used unique molecular identifiers. MiXCR, run by TCRdb on the PCR reads, gives a single entry per CDR3 protein. The repertoire consists of roughly 490,000 distinct CDR3 sequences, with more than 9.5% occurring once and the leading ten covering roughly 15%. This sample comprised PBMCs, mostly from graft donor cells, obtained 180 days after TCRalphabeta/CD19-depleted stem cell transplant. The origin of the receptors is a female patient aged 2 to 10 who had a stem cell transplant for aplastic anemia, so the T cells may come from the graft donor.

This clonotype was detected only a few times. V gene TRBV20-1 combines with J gene TRBJ2-1; TRBD1 aligns across 10 bases. V was pared by 5 bases and J by 7 bases, with 8 bases of the junction left unmatched. Germline-derived CDR1 and CDR2 are DFQATT and SNEGSKA (reference sequence). CDR3 length equals 14 residues. The CDR3 sequence: CSAPGTGVRNEQFF. CDR3 nucleotide sequence: TGCAGTGCTCCCGGGACAGGGGTTAGAAATGAGCAGTTCTTC.

This clonotype was observed a few times. The chain combines TRBV12-3 or TRBV12-4 with TRBJ2-1; 10 nucleotides align to TRBD2. The CDR3 totals 15 residues. V lost 6 bases, J lost 6 bases, and 8 bases stayed unmatched. CDR3 region: CASSRAGGLVNEQFF. DNA of the CDR3: TGTGCCAGCAGCCGAGCGGGAGGGCTTGTCAATGAGCAGTTCTTC.

This clonotype was counted ten times or more. The chain employs TRBV4-3 and TRBJ2-3; tentative D call: TRBD2 (6 bases). This CDR3 contains 18 residues. V lost 0 bases and J 3 bases, leaving 19 bases between the germline ends. Germline V gene sequence: CDR1 LGHNA, CDR2 YSLEER. CDR3 bases: TGCGCCAGCAGCCAAGATAGATTGGGGGGACCGGGAACAGATACGCAGTATTTT. Its translation: CASSQDRLGGPGTDTQYF.

V and J are TRBV18 and TRBJ2-1; the match to TRBD2 covers 7 bases. CDR1 is KGHSH, CDR2 LQKENI, per germline. The CDR3 totals 16 residues. V lost 0 bases to trimming and J lost 1 base; unmatched junction nucleotides: 3. The CDR3 region is CASSPPGTKSYNEQFF. For the CDR3, the DNA is TGTGCCAGCTCACCACCCGGGACTAAGTCCTACAATGAGCAGTTCTTC.

DNA for the CDR3: TGCGCCAGCAGCCAGGATAGCGGGAGGGGAAGACCCACCTACAATGAGCAGTTCTTC. The encoded protein is CASSQDSGRGRPTYNEQFF. The V gene is TRBV4-3, the J gene TRBJ2-1, with 11 bases identical to TRBD2. Germline loops: CDR1 LGHNA, CDR2 YSLEER. This CDR3 contains 19 residues. Trimming cost V 3 bases and J 2 bases; bases outside gene matches: 12.

This clonotype was counted only a few times. The gene calls are TRBV7-2 and TRBJ2-3; D perhaps matches TRBD2 (6 bases). The CDR3 consists of 13 residues. The germline CDR1 and CDR2 sequences are SGHTA and FQGNSA. The germline V and J ends were trimmed by 6 bases and 4 bases, with 11 bases remaining between them. The CDR3 sequence is CASRGTAPDTQYF. The CDR3 DNA sequence: TGTGCCAGCAGAGGGACTGCGCCAGATACGCAGTATTTT.

The J gene is TRBJ2-1, the V gene TRBV20-1, with 9 bases fitting TRBD2. J gave up 1 base and V 1 base, and 8 bases lay outside the gene matches. The CDR3 is 17 amino acids. Germline V gene data show CDR1 as DFQATT and CDR2 as SNEGSKA (reference sequence). CDR3 in DNA: TGCAGTGCTAGAGCCAGCGGACTAGCGCGGTCCTACAATGAGCAGTTCTTC. Translating gives CSARASGLARSYNEQFF.

This clonotype was detected only a few times. The rearrangement uses TRBV25-1 and TRBJ1-1; perhaps TRBD1 as D (6 bases). This CDR3 spans 11 amino acids. CDR1 and CDR2 (germline): MGHDK, SYGVNS. V lost 6 bases and J 8 bases, leaving 10 bases between the germline ends. DNA of the CDR3: TGTGCCAGCAGGGGGGCCGCAGAAGCTTTCTTT. Translating gives CASRGAAEAFF.

This clonotype was observed a handful of times. This chain connects TRBV5-1 to TRBJ2-1; 12 bases line up with TRBD2. There are 19 residues in the CDR3. J gave up 0 bases and V 4 bases, and 11 bases lay outside the gene matches. Germline CDR1 SGHRS, CDR2 YFSETQ. CDR3 region: CASSEGLAGGPGSYNEQFF. CDR3 sequence (DNA): TGCGCCAGCAGCGAAGGCCTAGCGGGAGGGCCGGGCTCCTACAATGAGCAGTTCTTC.

This clonotype was seen ten or more times. The V call is TRBV12-3 or TRBV12-4, the J call TRBJ1-1; D is unclear. This CDR3 has 13 amino acids. Trimming stripped 3 bases from V and 1 base from J, with 6 bases between. CDR3 amino acids: CASSLQENTEAFF. The CDR3 coding sequence is TGTGCCAGCAGTTTGCAGGAGAACACTGAAGCTTTCTTT.

The table lists this clonotype with a few counts. This chain connects TRBV5-1 to TRBJ1-1, with D possibly being TRBD1 (5 bases). Germline CDR1 reads SGHRS; CDR2 reads YFSETQ. The CDR3 consists of 15 residues. V lost 3 bases and J lost 1, with 13 bases in between. The CDR3 protein is CASSSEVGQNTEAFF. Here the CDR3 DNA reads TGCGCCAGCAGCTCGGAGGTGGGGCAGAACACTGAAGCTTTCTTT.

This clonotype was picked up many times. The chain employs TRBV15 and TRBJ2-2; D is tentatively TRBD1 or TRBD2 (6 bases each). The CDR3 is made up of 16 amino acids. Germline V gene lookup returns CDR1 LNHNV and CDR2 YYDKDF (reference sequence). Trimming shortened V by 5 bases and J by 5 bases, and 18 bases separated the two germline ends. CDR3 in amino acids: CATSRSSEGGTGELFF. CDR3 sequence (DNA): TGTGCCACCAGCCGCTCTAGCGAGGGGGGAACCGGGGAGCTGTTTTTT.

The genes are TRBV10-3 and TRBJ2-2, with D unclear. This CDR3 contains 11 residues. Trimming took 8 bases from V and 8 from J, leaving 9 bases between them. Germline-derived CDR1 and CDR2 are ENHRY and SYGVKD. The CDR3 here is CAIGRKGELFF. CDR3 bases: TGTGCCATCGGAAGAAAGGGGGAGCTGTTTTTT.

The chain joins TRBV12-5 to TRBJ2-1, with D possibly TRBD1 on 6 matching bases. Germline CDR1 is LGHNT and CDR2 is FRNRAP. This CDR3 contains 16 residues. V lost 0 bases and J 4 bases, leaving 13 bases between the germline ends. CDR3 loop: CASGLVRRGSYNEQFF. The CDR3 bases are TGTGCTAGTGGTTTGGTACGTAGGGGGTCATACAATGAGCAGTTCTTC.

This clonotype was found many times. The rearrangement links TRBV7-2 to TRBJ1-2, with no clear D. The CDR3 loop spans 12 amino acids. CDR1 SGHTA and CDR2 FQGNSA come from the germline V gene. V shed 5 bases and J shed 4 bases, with 8 bases lying between them. The CDR3 spells CASSPQGYGYTF. CDR3 in DNA: TGTGCCAGCAGCCCCCAAGGCTATGGCTACACCTTC.

The chain recombines TRBV10-3 with TRBJ2-1, with D maybe TRBD2 (6 bases). The germline CDR1 and CDR2 sequences are ENHRY and SYGVKD. Between the trimmed V and J ends, which lost 10 bases and 8 bases, there was a span of 18 bases. The CDR3 length is 13 residues. In nucleotides, the CDR3 is TGTGCCAGATCAGCGGGTAGGTGGGATGAGCAGTTCTTC. It translates to CARSAGRWDEQFF.

This clonotype was detected only a few times. The rearrangement links TRBV29-1 to TRBJ2-3; unclear D gene. The CDR3 length is 13 residues. Germline values: CDR1 SQVTM, CDR2 ANQGSEA. V dropped 7 bases and J dropped 4 bases, with 15 bases sitting between them. The CDR3 nucleotides are TGCAGCGCGAGGACCAGAAGTGCAGATACGCAGTATTTT. Its protein product is CSARTRSADTQYF.

This clonotype was observed a handful of times. The rearrangement joins TRBV24-1 to TRBJ1-1; the match to TRBD1 covers 7 bases. V lost 9 bases to trimming and J lost 1 base; unmatched junction nucleotides: 10. The CDR3 extends over 15 amino acids. Germline-derived CDR1 and CDR2 are KGHDR and SFDVKD. The CDR3 DNA reads TGTGCCACCGAGGGAGGGGGACAGCCGAACACTGAAGCTTTCTTT. Residues: CATEGGGQPNTEAFF.

This clonotype was recorded a few times. This sequence joins TRBV29-1 and TRBJ1-4; D might be TRBD1 (6 bases). The CDR3 is made up of 14 amino acids. The germline V and J ends were trimmed by 5 bases and 0 bases, with 10 bases remaining between them. CDR1 and CDR2 from the germline V gene are SQVTM and ANQGSEA. The CDR3: CSVSRGATNEKLFF. CDR3 bases: TGCAGCGTTTCTAGGGGGGCAACTAATGAAAAACTGTTTTTT. Supplemented by reference TRBV29-1 and TRBJ1-4, the full variable domain reads SAVISQKPSRDICQRGTSLTIQCQVDSQVTMMFWYRQQPGQSLTLIATANQGSEATYESGFVIDKFPISRPNLTFSTLTVSNMSPEDSSIYLCSVSRGATNEKLFFGSGTQLSVL.

This clonotype was found a few times. The chain joins TRBV20-1 to TRBJ1-5, with 7 nucleotides matching TRBD1. CDR1 is DFQATT, CDR2 SNEGSKA, per germline (reference sequence). This CDR3 contains 16 residues. V shed 1 base and J 2 bases; nucleotides not matched to a gene: 8. CDR3 nucleotides: TGCAGTGCTAGAGGTGTTACAGGGGATGGCAATCAGCCCCAGCATTTT. It is translated as CSARGVTGDGNQPQHF.

This clonotype was detected a few times. V usage is TRBV7-2 and J usage is TRBJ2-7; TRBD2 matches at 7 bases. Unmatched junction bases numbered 13, after V lost 5 bases and J lost 3 bases. The CDR3 is made up of 16 amino acids. Per the germline V gene, CDR1 is SGHTA and CDR2 is FQGNSA. In nucleotides, the CDR3 is TGTGCCAGCAGCACCTCTTCCAGCGGGATTTACTACGAGCAGTACTTC. It encodes CASSTSSSGIYYEQYF.

V is TRBV10-3 and J is TRBJ2-7; TRBD1 agrees at 11 bases. After removal of 7 bases from V and 6 bases from J, the junction contained 11 bases not matched to a gene. Germline values: CDR1 ENHRY, CDR2 SYGVKD. This CDR3 has 15 amino acids. The DNA of the CDR3 is TGTGCCATCAAATCTGGTGGGACAGGGGGGAGCGAGCAGTACTTC. Translating it yields CAIKSGGTGGSEQYF.

The CDR3 protein is CASSYIIVGVNTEAFF. DNA for the CDR3: TGTGCCAGCAGTTATATAATCGTAGGGGTAAACACTGAAGCTTTCTTT. V usage is TRBV6-5 and J usage is TRBJ1-1, with a tentative D call TRBD1 (5 bases). V gave up 3 bases and J gave up 2 bases, with 16 bases separating them. The length of the CDR3 is 16 residues. Germline lookup yields CDR1 MNHEY and CDR2 SVGAGI.

This rearrangement joins TRBV3-1 to TRBJ2-7, with TRBD2 as a possible D gene (6 bases). This CDR3 is 18 amino acids long. Per the germline V gene, CDR1 is LGHDT and CDR2 is YNNKEL (reference sequence). Trimming cost V 4 bases and J 4 bases, with 26 bases left between them. The CDR3 region is CASSPPHGRRGKTYEQYF. The CDR3 coding sequence is TGTGCCAGCAGCCCTCCCCATGGGCGGAGGGGAAAAACGTACGAGCAGTACTTC.

V is TRBV5-6 and J is TRBJ1-2; possibly TRBD1 for D (6 bases). The CDR3 runs 17 residues. Trimming stripped 4 bases from V and 0 bases from J, with 19 bases between. Germline V CDR1 and CDR2: SGHDT, YYEEEE. The CDR3 DNA reads TGTGCCAGCAGCGCAACTGTACGGGACACCTCTAACTATGGCTACACCTTC. Translated: CASSATVRDTSNYGYTF.

In this sample, this clonotype turned up many times. The chain combines TRBV20-1 with TRBJ2-2; tentative D call: TRBD2 (6 bases). Germline V CDR1 and CDR2: DFQATT, SNEGSKA (reference sequence). Trimming stripped 6 bases from V and 1 base from J, with 12 bases between. This CDR3 region has 14 residues. The CDR3 DNA reads TGCAGTGCCCCTCGGCGGGGGAACACCGGGGAGCTGTTTTTT. As protein: CSAPRRGNTGELFF.

This clonotype was detected a few times. The chain joins TRBV29-1 to TRBJ1-2; D ambiguous. From germline, CDR1 is SQVTM and CDR2 ANQGSEA. The CDR3 loop spans 13 amino acids. The germline V and J ends were trimmed by 3 bases and 2 bases, with 10 bases remaining between them. CDR3 residues: CSVDRLLNYGYTF. The CDR3 bases are TGCAGCGTTGACAGGCTACTCAACTATGGCTACACCTTC.

This clonotype was seen a few times. This chain joins TRBV5-1 and TRBJ1-4; D gene uncertain. Per the germline V gene, CDR1 is SGHRS and CDR2 is YFSETQ. The CDR3 is 14 amino acids. V shed 0 bases and J shed 8 bases, with 11 bases lying between them. The CDR3, as DNA: TGCGCCAGCAGCTTGGAACCGACGGGGGAAAAACTGTTTTTT. As protein: CASSLEPTGEKLFF.

This clonotype has at least ten counts. The rearrangement uses TRBV29-1 and TRBJ1-1; D gene unclear. The CDR3 has 14 amino acids. V lost 0 bases and J lost 1, with 9 bases in between. Germline lookup yields CDR1 SQVTM and CDR2 ANQGSEA. The CDR3 DNA follows: TGCAGCGTTGAAGACGGAGGCCCGAACACTGAAGCTTTCTTT. The encoded protein is CSVEDGGPNTEAFF.